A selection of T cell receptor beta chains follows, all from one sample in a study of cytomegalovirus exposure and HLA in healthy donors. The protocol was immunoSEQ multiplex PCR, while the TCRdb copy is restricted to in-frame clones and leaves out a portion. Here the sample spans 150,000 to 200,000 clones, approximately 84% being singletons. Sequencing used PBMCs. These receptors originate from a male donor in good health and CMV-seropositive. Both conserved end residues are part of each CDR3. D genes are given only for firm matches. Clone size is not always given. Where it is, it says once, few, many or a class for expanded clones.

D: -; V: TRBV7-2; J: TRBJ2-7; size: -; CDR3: CASSLVLSYEQYF; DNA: TGTGCCAGCAGCTTAGTCCTATCCTACGAGCAGTACTTC
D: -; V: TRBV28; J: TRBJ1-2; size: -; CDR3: CASTGPLDYGAYGYTF; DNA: TGTGCCAGCACGGGCCCCTTGGACTACGGGGCCTATGGCTACACCTTC
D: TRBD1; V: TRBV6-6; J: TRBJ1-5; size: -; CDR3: CASTDRAFQPQHF; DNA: TGTGCCAGTACCGACAGGGCCTTTCAGCCCCAGCATTTT
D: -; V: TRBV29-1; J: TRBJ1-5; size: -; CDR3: CSVGEGGGTNQPQHF; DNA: TGCAGCGTTGGGGAGGGAGGAGGAACAAATCAGCCCCAGCATTTT
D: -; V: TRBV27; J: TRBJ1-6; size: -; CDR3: CASSLSPRSPLHF; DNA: TGTGCCAGCAGTTTATCGCCTAGGTCACCCCTCCACTTT
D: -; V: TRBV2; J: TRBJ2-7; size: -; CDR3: CASSEIRYEQYF; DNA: TGTGCCAGCAGTGAAATCCGCTACGAGCAGTACTTC
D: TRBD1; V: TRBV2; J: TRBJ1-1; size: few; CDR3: CASSEAGTFGQGNTEAFF; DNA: TGTGCCAGCAGTGAAGCGGGGACATTTGGACAGGGGAACACTGAAGCTTTCTTT
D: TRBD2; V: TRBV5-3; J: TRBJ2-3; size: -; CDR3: CARSSVPTSGRRVDTQYF; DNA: TGTGCCAGAAGCTCCGTTCCGACTAGCGGGAGACGGGTAGATACGCAGTATTTT
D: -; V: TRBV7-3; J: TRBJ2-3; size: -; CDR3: CASSLSRSSTDTQYF; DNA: TGTGCCAGCAGCTTAAGCCGGTCCAGCACAGATACGCAGTATTTT
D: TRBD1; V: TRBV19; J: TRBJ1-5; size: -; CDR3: CASSQDRGGEPQHF; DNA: TGTGCCAGTAGCCAAGACAGGGGCGGAGAGCCCCAGCATTTT
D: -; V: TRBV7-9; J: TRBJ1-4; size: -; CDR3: CSSSSDWPTNEKLFF; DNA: TGTTCCAGCAGCTCCGACTGGCCAACTAATGAAAAACTGTTTTTT
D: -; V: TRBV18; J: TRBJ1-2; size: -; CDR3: CASSPRGRSNYGYTF; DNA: TGTGCCAGCTCACCAAGGGGTCGGAGTAACTATGGCTACACCTTC
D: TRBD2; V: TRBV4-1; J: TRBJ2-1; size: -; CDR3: CASSQGWTSGKGQFF; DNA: TGCGCCAGCAGCCAAGGCTGGACTAGCGGGAAAGGGCAGTTCTTC
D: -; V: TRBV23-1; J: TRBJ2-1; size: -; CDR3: CASSQEGLSYNEQFF; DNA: TGCGCCAGCAGTCAAGAGGGCCTCTCCTACAATGAGCAGTTCTTC
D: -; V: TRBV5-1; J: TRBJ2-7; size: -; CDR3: CASSLGDRLTSGSYEQYF; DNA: TGCGCCAGCAGCTTGGGGGACAGGCTCACTAGCGGGTCTTACGAGCAGTACTTC
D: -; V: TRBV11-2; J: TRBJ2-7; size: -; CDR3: CASSLARQPSSYEQYF; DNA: TGTGCCAGCAGCTTAGCCCGACAGCCAAGCTCCTACGAGCAGTACTTC
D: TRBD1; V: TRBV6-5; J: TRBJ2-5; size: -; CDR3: CASSSRTGGYETQYF; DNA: TGTGCCAGCAGTTCCCGGACAGGGGGCTACGAGACCCAGTACTTC
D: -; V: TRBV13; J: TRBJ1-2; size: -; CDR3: CASSITGKSFYGYTF; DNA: TGTGCCAGCAGCATCACAGGAAAGAGCTTTTATGGCTACACCTTC
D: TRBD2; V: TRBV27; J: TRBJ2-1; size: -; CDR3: CASSPGTSGYNEQFF; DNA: TGTGCCAGCAGCCCTGGGACTAGCGGGTACAATGAGCAGTTCTTC
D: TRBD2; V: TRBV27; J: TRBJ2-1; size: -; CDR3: CASSFSPGSGSLGYNEQFF; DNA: TGTGCCAGCAGCTTTTCGCCCGGTAGCGGGAGTTTAGGGTACAATGAGCAGTTCTTC
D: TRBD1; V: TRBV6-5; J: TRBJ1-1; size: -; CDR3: CASRSTGRGTEAFF; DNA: TGTGCCAGCAGATCGACAGGGCGTGGAACTGAAGCTTTCTTT
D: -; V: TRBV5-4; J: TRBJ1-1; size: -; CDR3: CASSPGRGDGKGVGAFF; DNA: TGTGCCAGCAGCCCCGGGAGGGGGGACGGGAAGGGGGTTGGAGCTTTCTTT
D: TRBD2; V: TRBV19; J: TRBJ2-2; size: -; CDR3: CASSMGTSGNTGELFF; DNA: TGTGCCAGTAGTATGGGGACTAGCGGGAATACCGGGGAGCTGTTTTTT
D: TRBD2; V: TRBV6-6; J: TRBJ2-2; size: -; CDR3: CASRGTSGRAGELFF; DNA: TGTGCCAGCAGGGGTACTAGCGGGAGGGCCGGGGAGCTGTTTTTT
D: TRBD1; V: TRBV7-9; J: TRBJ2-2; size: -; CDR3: CASSPTGVPGELFF; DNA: TGTGCCAGCAGCCCGACAGGGGTACCCGGGGAGCTGTTTTTT
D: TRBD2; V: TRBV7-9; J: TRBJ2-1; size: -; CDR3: CSSSLPDGTSRDEQFF; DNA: TGTTCCAGCAGCTTACCCGACGGGACTAGTAGGGATGAGCAGTTCTTC